This T cell receptor (beta chain) was sequenced for a study of T-cell reconstitution after alpha-beta-depleted transplantation in children. Library preparation (for TCRbeta) was performed with unique molecular identifiers. TCRdb ran MiXCR on the PCR reads and lists one entry per CDR3 protein. The sample has about 400,000 distinct CDR3 sequences; about a sixth are singletons. The CDR3 totals 12 residues. Germline CDR1 reads LNHNV; CDR2 reads YYDKDF (reference sequence). V lost 1 base to trimming and J lost 6 bases, with 7 bases between them. The chain combines TRBV15 with TRBJ2-7, with D possibly being TRBD2 (5 bases). The material was PBMCs, mostly from graft donor cells, obtained 360 days after TCRalphabeta/CD19-depleted stem cell transplant. This receptor was taken from a boy younger than two who had a stem cell transplant for Wiskott-Aldrich syndrome, so the T cells may come from the graft donor. The CDR3 coding sequence is TGTGCCACCAGCAGAGGAGGGCCCGAGCAGTACTTC. It encodes CATSRGGPEQYF.